One sample yielded the 27 T cell receptor beta chains listed below, sequenced in a study of blood T cell repertoires in COVID-19 (dated by TCRdb to the early 2020s). Libraries were constructed by the immunoSEQ multiplex PCR assay. Imported from immuneACCESS, the table was reduced by TCRdb to in-frame sequences with V and J called. These copies leave out some clones; in studies compared against another copy, an unresolved V gene accounts for under half, and the cause of the remainder is not known. This sample gives 84,000 or so clones in total; roughly 80% of them show up just once. 15% to 19% of the sample is held by the ten biggest clonotypes. Sequencing used peripheral blood. The receptors shown here come from a woman aged 80 or older with acute or convalescent COVID-19.

This chain links TRBV11-2 with TRBJ2-5, with unresolved D. There are 14 residues in the CDR3. Germline CDR1 reads SGHAT; CDR2 reads FQNNGV. V lost 5 bases to trimming and J lost 5 bases, with 15 bases between them. CDR3 sequence reads: CASSPTNGWETQYF. The CDR3 coding sequence is TGTGCCAGCAGCCCCACTAATGGGTGGGAGACCCAGTACTTC.

The rearrangement uses TRBV28 and TRBJ1-3; possibly TRBD1 for D (5 bases). The germline gives CDR1 MDHEN, CDR2 SYDVKM. Deletions cut 6 bases from V and 4 bases from J, with 16 bases between. The CDR3 loop spans 15 amino acids. The DNA of the CDR3 is TGTGCCAGCAGACAACAGGCCATTGGGGGAAACACCATATATTTT. Translation: CASRQQAIGGNTIYF.

The chain has TRBV6-5 and TRBJ1-5; tentatively, D is TRBD1 (6 bases). Trimming removed 8 bases at V and 4 bases at J, with 15 bases between. The CDR3 is 14 residues long. Looked up from germline, CDR1 is MNHEY and CDR2 is SVGAGI. The DNA for the CDR3 is TGTGCCAGCGGGGGCCGTTCTCATAATCAGCCCCAGCATTTT. Encoded protein: CASGGRSHNQPQHF.

The V gene is TRBV27, the J gene TRBJ1-1, with 7 bases identical to TRBD1. The V gene end was trimmed by 5 bases and the J gene end by 0 bases; junction bases not matched to a gene: 9. This CDR3 is 16 amino acids long. CDR1 and CDR2 (germline): MNHEY, SMNVEV (reference sequence). The CDR3 spells CASSPRKGTVNTEAFF. The DNA of the CDR3 is TGTGCCAGCAGTCCCCGGAAAGGGACAGTGAACACTGAAGCTTTCTTT.

In its sample, this clone is medium-sized. V and J are TRBV7-8 and TRBJ2-6; D is perhaps TRBD1 (6 bases). The CDR3 consists of 17 residues. Germline CDR1 is SGHVS and CDR2 is FQNEAQ. V was pared by 3 bases and J by 2 bases, with 14 bases between. The CDR3 region has the DNA TGTGCCAGCAGCTTGCCAGGGGAGAGGGCTGGGGCCAACGTCCTGACTTTC. Its protein is CASSLPGERAGANVLTF.

This chain uses TRBV27 with TRBJ2-3; no clear D gene. The CDR3 runs 14 residues. Deletions cut 3 bases from V and 1 base from J, with 8 bases between. In germline, CDR1 is MNHEY, CDR2 SMNVEV (reference sequence). Here the CDR3 DNA reads TGTGCCAGCAGTTTTTGGCAGGGCACAGATACGCAGTATTTT. Its translation: CASSFWQGTDTQYF.

This chain joins TRBV7-8 and TRBJ2-7, with 7 bases matching TRBD1. CDR1 SGHVS and CDR2 FQNEAQ come from the germline V gene. This CDR3 spans 15 amino acids. Losses at the gene ends were 1 base for V and 2 bases for J; bases not matched to a gene: 5. The CDR3 nucleotides read TGTGCCAGCAGCTTAGGAGCGACAGGGACCTACGAGCAGTACTTC. This codes for CASSLGATGTYEQYF.

The chain has TRBV7-9 and TRBJ2-2; weak D call: TRBD1 (6 bases). The V gene's germline CDR1 is SEHNR and CDR2 FQNEAQ (reference sequence). V was cut by 2 bases and J by 3 bases, with 13 bases left in between. The CDR3 runs to 16 residues. The CDR3, as DNA: TGTGCCAGCAGCTTAACCGGACAGTCCGACACCGGGGAGCTGTTTTTT. Translation gives CASSLTGQSDTGELFF.

This chain joins TRBV11-1 and TRBJ1-2; D is perhaps TRBD1 (6 bases). Germline CDR1 reads SGHAT; CDR2 reads FQDESV (reference sequence). The CDR3 is 14 residues long. Trimming pared 3 bases from V and 5 bases from J, leaving 13 bases between. The CDR3 loop reads CASSLGAGTYGYTF. CDR3 coding DNA: TGTGCCAGCAGCTTGGGGGCAGGGACATATGGCTACACCTTC.

This sequence joins TRBV29-1 and TRBJ1-2; 8 bases match TRBD1. Germline CDR1 SQVTM, CDR2 ANQGSEA. The junction had 8 bases not matched to a gene; V was cut back by 4 bases and J by 7 bases. The CDR3 is 13 residues long. The CDR3 DNA reads TGCAGCGTTGCCCAGGGGGCTGAGGGTGGCTACACCTTC. It specifies CSVAQGAEGGYTF.

This chain's CDR3 is CASSQEGQGIRNEQFF. The CDR3 nucleotides read TGCGCCAGCAGCCAAGAAGGGCAGGGAATAAGGAATGAGCAGTTCTTC. The chain couples TRBV4-3 to TRBJ2-1; maybe TRBD1 (5 bases). Germline CDR1 reads LGHNA; CDR2 reads YSLEER. This CDR3 is built from 16 residues. Trimming left V 0 bases short and J 7 bases short, with 16 bases between.

A word on this clone: Additional DNA sequences in this sample encode the identical CDR3. The chain carries TRBV19 and TRBJ1-6; D is undetermined. V shed 5 bases and J shed 5 bases, with 7 bases lying between them. CDR3 length equals 13 residues. CDR1 is LNHDA, CDR2 SQIVND, per germline (reference sequence). CDR3 DNA: TGTGCCAGTAGTTCGGTGGATAATTCACCCCTCCACTTT. Encoded protein: CASSSVDNSPLHF.

V gene TRBV6-5 combines with J gene TRBJ2-7, with a tentative D call TRBD1 (6 bases). Germline CDR1 and CDR2: MNHEY and SVGAGI. With 1 base removed from V and 5 bases from J, the gap between germline ends came to 9 bases. The CDR3 has 13 amino acids. The CDR3 spells CASSYWGRNEQYF. The CDR3 nucleotides are TGTGCCAGCAGTTACTGGGGGCGCAACGAGCAGTACTTC.

In this sample, this clone turned up a few times. V is TRBV19 and J is TRBJ2-3, with TRBD2 identical over 8 bases. V lost 3 bases to trimming and J lost 5 bases; unmatched junction nucleotides: 10. The CDR3 sequence is 16 residues long. The germline V gene has CDR1 LNHDA and CDR2 SQIVND (reference sequence). CDR3 protein: CASSIPMRGVGDTQYF. CDR3 nucleotide sequence: TGTGCCAGTAGTATTCCTATGCGGGGGGTCGGAGATACGCAGTATTTT.

The genes are TRBV10-3 and TRBJ2-1; 11 bases are a match to TRBD2. Germline assignment: CDR1 ENHRY and CDR2 SYGVKD. V was clipped by 10 bases and J by 3 bases; unmatched bases: 17. The CDR3 has 18 residues. CDR3: CATRVGTSGKLIYNEQFF. The DNA for the CDR3 is TGTGCCACCCGGGTCGGGACTAGCGGCAAACTTATCTACAATGAGCAGTTCTTC.

The rearrangement links TRBV10-3 to TRBJ2-2, with a weak D call TRBD1 (6 bases). V was shortened by 7 bases and J by 6 bases, with 15 bases between the two germline ends. The germline V gene encodes CDR1 ENHRY and CDR2 SYGVKD. The CDR3 is made up of 14 amino acids. The CDR3 DNA sequence: TGTGCCATCACCCAGACCGGGACACCCGGGGAGCTGTTTTTT. As protein: CAITQTGTPGELFF.

The J gene is TRBJ2-5, the V gene TRBV5-1, with TRBD2 matching 8 bases. This CDR3 has 16 amino acids. Germline V lookup: CDR1 SGHRS, CDR2 YFSETQ. V lost 2 bases, J lost 3 bases, and 9 bases stayed unmatched. The chain's CDR3 is CASSLPEAGGKETQYF. The CDR3 DNA sequence: TGCGCCAGCAGCTTACCAGAGGCGGGGGGAAAAGAGACCCAGTACTTC.

This chain connects TRBV6-6 to TRBJ1-6; 11 bases agree with TRBD1. J lost 8 bases, V lost 5 bases, and 5 bases had no gene match. The CDR3 sequence is 15 residues long. CDR1 MNHNY and CDR2 SVGAGI come from the germline V gene (reference sequence). The CDR3 spells CASSPGQGVYSPLHF. Here the CDR3 DNA reads TGTGCCAGCAGTCCGGGACAGGGGGTTTATTCACCCCTCCACTTT.

The rearrangement joins TRBV25-1 to TRBJ1-6, with D uncertain. The germline V gene has CDR1 MGHDK and CDR2 SYGVNS. The CDR3 covers 14 residues. Trimming removed 8 bases at V and 3 bases at J, with 11 bases between. The CDR3 DNA reads as TGTGCCAGCTGGGCAGGCGTCTATAATTCACCCCTCCACTTT. It is translated as CASWAGVYNSPLHF.

The V call is TRBV5-6, the J call TRBJ2-3, with a possible D match to TRBD1 (5 bases). Germline CDR1 reads SGHDT; CDR2 reads YYEEEE. This CDR3 spans 13 amino acids. The V end was cut by 1 base, the J end by 3 bases, with 6 bases between. CDR3 DNA: TGTGCCAGCAGCTTGCAGGGTACAGATACGCAGTATTTT. It encodes CASSLQGTDTQYF.

This chain joins TRBV27 and TRBJ2-1; 12 positions match TRBD1. The CDR3 spans 16 residues. V shed 6 bases, J shed 8 bases, and the junction held 11 bases outside the gene matches. CDR1 is MNHEY and CDR2 is SMNVEV in the germline V gene (reference sequence). The CDR3 sequence is CASSSVSGQGADEQFF. The CDR3 DNA follows: TGTGCCAGCAGCTCTGTGTCGGGACAGGGGGCCGATGAGCAGTTCTTC.

The chain recombines TRBV19 with TRBJ2-1; 11 bases fit TRBD2. J gave up 4 bases and V 5 bases, and 7 bases lay outside the gene matches. The CDR3 runs to 16 residues. In germline, CDR1 is LNHDA, CDR2 SQIVND (reference sequence). The CDR3 DNA reads TGTGCCAGTAGTCACACGACTAGCGGGGTGTACAATGAGCAGTTCTTC. Translated: CASSHTTSGVYNEQFF.

The V call is TRBV7-9, the J call TRBJ1-3; D is undetermined. The germline gives CDR1 SEHNR, CDR2 FQNEAQ (reference sequence). The CDR3 consists of 15 residues. V shed 1 base and J shed 0 bases, with 7 bases lying between them. CDR3: CASSLELSSGNTIYF. DNA of the CDR3: TGTGCCAGCAGCTTAGAATTGAGCTCTGGAAACACCATATATTTT.

The V call is TRBV28, the J call TRBJ2-2; D unresolved. CDR3 length: 12 amino acids. The V gene's germline CDR1 is MDHEN and CDR2 SYDVKM. Between the trimmed V and J ends, which lost 6 bases and 3 bases, there was a span of 5 bases. This chain's CDR3 is CASSPYTGELFF. The CDR3 DNA reads as TGTGCCAGCAGCCCCTACACCGGGGAGCTGTTTTTT.

This clone was observed a handful of times. The chain joins TRBV28 to TRBJ1-2; weak D call: TRBD1 (6 bases). The length of the CDR3 is 13 residues. Germline V gene data show CDR1 as MDHEN and CDR2 as SYDVKM. The V end lost 8 bases, the J end lost 2 bases, and 12 bases lay between the germline ends. The CDR3 reads CASLLTGNYGYTF. CDR3 sequence (DNA): TGTGCCAGCTTACTAACAGGGAACTATGGCTACACCTTC.

V is TRBV18 and J is TRBJ2-7; TRBD2 matches 7 bases. V lost 0 bases, J lost 0 bases, and 8 bases stayed unmatched. CDR1 is KGHSH and CDR2 is LQKENI in the germline V gene. This CDR3 has 17 amino acids. CDR3: CASSPPTAGTSSYEQYF. CDR3 in DNA: TGTGCCAGCTCACCACCAACAGCGGGGACCAGCTCCTACGAGCAGTACTTC.

V and J are TRBV14 and TRBJ2-3; D ambiguous. Trimming stripped 6 bases from V and 1 base from J, with 8 bases between. CDR1 and CDR2 from the germline V gene are SGHDN and FVKESK. CDR3 length equals 13 residues. CDR3 DNA sequence: TGTGCCAGCAGTCGGCAGGGCACAGATACGCAGTATTTT. Residues: CASSRQGTDTQYF.